This T cell receptor beta chain originates from a study of T cell repertoires in ileal Crohn's disease. The wider study: Less than 45% were active smokers at surgery; median disease duration was around 8 years. Regarding the study as a whole: Clonal expansions were more frequent in active smokers than non-smokers at surgery.

The method was immunoSEQ multiplex PCR; TCRdb's version includes in-frame clones alone and lacks a portion of them. The sample contains some 60,000 clones, about 89% of which appear only once. The CDR3 contains 16 residues. Germline assignment: CDR1 MNHEY and CDR2 SVGAGI. Trimming removed 2 bases from V and 0 bases from J, with 8 bases in between. The sample's time point: neoterminal ileum biopsy at postoperative endoscopy, about 6 months after surgery. This clone was found a few times. Its matching antigen is unknown. This receptor was taken from an adult with Crohn's disease. The rearrangement uses TRBV6-5 and TRBJ2-6; D gene uncertain. Sequencing input: ileal tissue. CDR3 DNA sequence: TGTGCCAGCAGTTACACCAGGAACTCTGGGGCCAACGTCCTGACTTTC. It translates to CASSYTRNSGANVLTF.